The 13 T cell receptor beta chains below all came from one sample that was sequenced in a study of cytomegalovirus exposure and HLA in healthy donors. PCR used 60 Vbeta primers and 13 Jbeta primers. Sequencing used immunoSEQ multiplex PCR; TCRdb keeps in-frame clones, though not all of them. The profile shows some 150,000 clones, about 80% of them singletons. The specimen sequenced was PBMCs. These receptors all stem from a woman in her thirties or forties in good health and CMV-seronegative.

In its sample, this clone was seen a few times. The genes are TRBV6-7 and TRBJ1-1, with D unclear. TRBV6-7 is reported as an ORF; its role is uncertain. Trimming shortened V by 0 bases and J by 4 bases, and 12 bases separated the two germline ends. This CDR3 spans 15 amino acids. CDR3 protein: CASSYSRWVITEAFF. DNA for the CDR3: TGTGCCAGCAGTTACTCGAGGTGGGTGATCACTGAAGCTTTCTTT.

This rearrangement joins TRBV5-6 to TRBJ2-1, with 7 bases identical to TRBD1. With V trimmed by 5 bases and J by 3 bases, 11 bases remained unmatched. The CDR3 is 16 residues long. Germline V lookup: CDR1 SGHDT, CDR2 YYEEEE. The CDR3 nucleotides are TGTGCCAGCAGTTCAAACGTATGGGACAGCTACAATGAGCAGTTCTTC. It specifies CASSSNVWDSYNEQFF.

The chain recombines TRBV11-2 with TRBJ2-7; D might be TRBD2 (6 bases). The germline V gene encodes CDR1 SGHAT and CDR2 FQNNGV. The V end lost 6 bases, the J end lost 1 base, and 16 bases lay between the germline ends. This CDR3 has 15 amino acids. CDR3 DNA: TGTGCCAGCAGTTATAACGGAGGGATTTCCTACGAGCAGTACTTC. Its translation: CASSYNGGISYEQYF.

The chain carries TRBV16 and TRBJ1-2; 8 nucleotides match TRBD1. Germline lookup yields CDR1 KGHSY and CDR2 FQNENV. J was trimmed by 7 bases and V by 1 base; bases with no gene match: 11. The CDR3 covers 16 residues. CDR3 loop: CASSQFSPGQGAGYTF. In nucleotides, the CDR3 is TGTGCCAGCAGCCAATTCAGTCCTGGACAGGGAGCTGGCTACACCTTC.

Only a few counts were recorded for this clone. The genes are TRBV28 and TRBJ2-7; 12 bases match TRBD2. The CDR3 has 18 residues. Germline loops: CDR1 MDHEN, CDR2 SYDVKM. V trimming: 6 bases; J trimming: 4 bases; junction bases outside the gene matches: 16. The CDR3 region is CASSHPTLTSGSWYEQYF. CDR3 nucleotides: TGTGCCAGCAGCCATCCTACCCTGACTAGCGGGAGTTGGTACGAGCAGTACTTC.

Worth noting for this clone: Other DNA sequences within the sample encode an identical CDR3. The chain has TRBV28 and TRBJ2-7; D gene unclear. The germline V gene encodes CDR1 MDHEN and CDR2 SYDVKM. The V end lost 3 bases, the J end lost 5 bases, and 2 bases lay between the germline ends. The CDR3 contains 10 residues. In DNA form, the CDR3 reads TGTGCCAGCAGTTTCAACGAGCAGTACTTC. Translated, it gives CASSFNEQYF. The whole variable domain, filled in from reference TRBV28 and TRBJ2-7, reads DVKVTQSSRYLVKRTGEKVFLECVQDMDHENMFWYRQDPGLGLRLIYFSYDVKMKEKGDIPEGYSVSREKKERFSLILESASTNQTSMYLCASSFNEQYFGPGTRLTVT.

The chain joins TRBV5-3 to TRBJ2-7, with 10 bases identical to TRBD1. TRBV5-3 is labeled an ORF, and its function is uncertain. CDR3 size: 23 residues. V trimming: 3 bases; J trimming: 1 base; junction bases outside the gene matches: 28. The CDR3, as DNA: TGTGCCAGAAGCTCACTAACCCGGACAGGGGGGTTTCGTTCGGCACTTCGATCCTACGAGCAGTACTTC. Translated, it gives CARSSLTRTGGFRSALRSYEQYF.

The chain couples TRBV4-2 to TRBJ2-1; D might be TRBD1 (5 bases). This CDR3 is built from 13 residues. V lost 1 base and J lost 8, with 9 bases in between. Germline V gene sequence: CDR1 LGHNA, CDR2 YNFKEQ. This chain's CDR3 is CASSQGGDYEQFF. CDR3 coding DNA: TGTGCCAGCAGCCAAGGGGGCGACTATGAGCAGTTCTTC.

This chain joins TRBV2 and TRBJ2-7; D remains unclear. Germline V gives CDR1 SNHLY, CDR2 FYNNEI. Trimming removed 6 bases from V and 1 base from J, with 7 bases in between. CDR3 length: 12 residues. As DNA, the CDR3 is TGTGCCAGCAGGTCGGAGTCCTACGAGCAGTACTTC. It specifies CASRSESYEQYF.

The gene calls are TRBV5-5 and TRBJ1-2, with D perhaps TRBD1 (6 bases). The CDR3 is 15 residues long. With 0 bases removed from V and 0 bases from J, the gap between germline ends came to 9 bases. The germline V gene encodes CDR1 SGHKS and CDR2 YYEKEE (reference sequence). The CDR3 loop is CASSLEDRTNYGYTF. The CDR3 DNA reads as TGTGCCAGCAGCTTGGAGGACAGAACTAACTATGGCTACACCTTC.

The chain joins TRBV6-5 to TRBJ2-2; D might be TRBD2 (6 bases). Per germline, CDR1 MNHEY and CDR2 SVGAGI. The CDR3 spans 15 residues. V lost 5 bases, J lost 6 bases, and 16 bases lay in between. DNA for the CDR3: TGTGCCAGCAGTAGGAGGCAGGGACTTGCCGGGGAGCTGTTTTTT. It encodes CASSRRQGLAGELFF.

V is TRBV12-2 and J is TRBJ2-7; the table's D call, TRBD1, was not checked against the DNA. TRBV12-2 is marked as a pseudogene. The CDR3 loop spans 12 amino acids. The CDR3 sequence is CASRFGAYRHYF. The CDR3 DNA is TGTGCAAGTCGCTTTGGGGCCTACAGACACTACTTC.

This clone has a single count. The chain employs TRBV11-2 and TRBJ2-4; 9 bases line up with TRBD1. The CDR3 loop spans 15 amino acids. Germline V gives CDR1 SGHAT, CDR2 FQNNGV. The V gene end was trimmed by 4 bases and the J gene end by 5 bases; junction bases not matched to a gene: 6. CDR3 in amino acids: CASSSDRGFENIQYF. CDR3 DNA: TGTGCCAGCAGCTCGGACAGGGGTTTCGAAAACATTCAGTACTTC.